A single sample is the source of the 30 T cell receptor beta chains below, sequenced in a study of CD8+ T cells in alopecia areata. After isolation, RNA underwent reverse transcription to generate cDNA as the sequencing template. The protocol was immunoSEQ multiplex PCR, while the TCRdb copy is restricted to in-frame clones and leaves out a portion. The sample holds over 150,000 clones, around 60% seen once. The sample's treatment: oral pan-JAK inhibitor, 5-10 mg twice daily. This sample comprised CD4+ T cells sorted from blood, obtained at week 24, from a patient treated with tofacitinib. Source of these receptors: a human donor with alopecia areata.

This chain connects TRBV6-5 to TRBJ1-5; no definite D call. Between the trimmed V and J ends, which lost 5 bases and 3 bases, there was a span of 11 bases. This CDR3 comprises 14 residues. Germline assignment: CDR1 MNHEY and CDR2 SVGAGI. CDR3 DNA: TGTGCCAGCAGTGAAATCACACCCAATCAGCCCCAGCATTTT. Translation: CASSEITPNQPQHF.

The V and J genes are TRBV12-5 and TRBJ2-5; 7 positions agree with TRBD1. The V gene end was trimmed by 5 bases and the J gene end by 5 bases; junction bases not matched to a gene: 8. The CDR3 consists of 14 residues. CDR1 and CDR2 (germline): LGHNT, FRNRAP. CDR3 nucleotides: TGTGCTAGTGGTGTAGGGGACAGTAGGGAGACCCAGTACTTC. As protein: CASGVGDSRETQYF.

The chain employs TRBV30 and TRBJ2-7; 9 bases map to TRBD1. Trimming at V came to 3 bases and at J to 7 bases, leaving 7 bases not matched to a gene. The CDR3 spans 13 residues. CDR1 GTSNPN and CDR2 SVGIG come from the germline V gene (reference sequence). The CDR3 DNA sequence: TGTGCCTGGAGCAGGACAGGGGTAGCAGAGCAGTACTTC. Translated: CAWSRTGVAEQYF.

There are a few counts of this clone. The V and J genes are TRBV7-9 and TRBJ2-5, with D hard to call. The V end was cut by 8 bases, the J end by 3 bases, with 10 bases between. CDR3 size: 12 residues. CDR1 and CDR2 from the germline V gene are SEHNR and FQNEAQ (reference sequence). The CDR3 here is CASGQPEETQYF. CDR3 coding DNA: TGTGCCAGCGGGCAGCCCGAAGAGACCCAGTACTTC.

This rearrangement joins TRBV9 to TRBJ2-5, with D possibly TRBD2 on 5 matching bases. The V gene lost 0 bases and the J gene lost 5 bases, with 14 bases spanning the gap. CDR1 and CDR2 from the germline V gene are SGDLS and YYNGEE. The CDR3 is 15 amino acids. Here the CDR3 DNA reads TGTGCCAGCAGCGTAGCGCCAGAGGGTAGGGAGACCCAGTACTTC. Amino acids: CASSVAPEGRETQYF. Variable domain in full (rest from reference TRBV9 and TRBJ2-5): DSGVTQTPKHLITATGQRVTLRCSPRSGDLSVYWYQQSLDQGLQFLIQYYNGEERAKGNILERFSAQQFPDLHSELNLSSLELGDSALYFCASSVAPEGRETQYFGPGTRLLVL.

This clone was detected many times. The rearrangement joins TRBV7-8 to TRBJ2-7; 7 nucleotides line up with TRBD1. The J segment lost 0 bases and the V segment lost 4 bases, leaving 6 bases of the junction unmatched. This CDR3 is built from 15 residues. The V gene's germline CDR1 is SGHVS and CDR2 FQNEAQ. CDR3 coding DNA: TGTGCCAGCAGCTCCACGACAGGGCTCTCCTACGAGCAGTACTTC. Protein: CASSSTTGLSYEQYF.

The chain couples TRBV30 to TRBJ2-3, with a tentative D call TRBD1 (5 bases). The germline gives CDR1 GTSNPN, CDR2 SVGIG (reference sequence). The CDR3 extends over 12 amino acids. The V end was cut by 8 bases, the J end by 2 bases, with 11 bases between. CDR3 protein: CAQKGFTDTQYF. CDR3 DNA: TGTGCCCAAAAGGGGTTCACAGATACGCAGTATTTT.

The chain uses TRBV6-5 and TRBJ1-5, with TRBD1 matching 8 bases. Trimming took 2 bases from V and 3 from J; bases not matched to a gene: 3. The CDR3 consists of 15 residues. In germline, CDR1 is MNHEY, CDR2 SVGAGI. The CDR3: CASSYTGQDNQPQHF. In DNA, the CDR3 is TGTGCCAGCAGTTACACGGGACAGGACAATCAGCCCCAGCATTTT.

This chain links TRBV11-1 with TRBJ2-5, with D hard to call. The CDR3 contains 14 residues. V shed 0 bases and J shed 4 bases, with 9 bases lying between them. Germline lookup yields CDR1 SGHAT and CDR2 FQDESV (reference sequence). The CDR3 DNA sequence: TGTGCCAGCAGCTTAGCTTTCGGCGGAGAGACCCAGTACTTC. Translating it yields CASSLAFGGETQYF. The complete variable domain, with remaining parts taken from reference TRBV11-1 and TRBJ2-5, reads EAEVAQSPRYKITEKSQAVAFWCDPISGHATLYWYRQILGQGPELLVQFQDESVVDDSQLPKDRFSAERLKGVDSTLKIQPAELGDSAMYLCASSLAFGGETQYFGPGTRLLVL.

As to this clone: This sample includes further DNA sequences coding for the same CDR3. CDR3 residues: CASSSTDTQYF. CDR3 DNA sequence: TGTGCCAGCAGCTCCACAGATACGCAGTATTTT. The chain employs TRBV7-9 and TRBJ2-3; D gene unclear. This CDR3 is 11 amino acids long. The V and J ends lost 4 bases and 2 bases respectively, with 1 base between them. Germline V gives CDR1 SEHNR, CDR2 FQNEAQ (reference sequence).

The genes are TRBV19 and TRBJ2-7; D unclear. This CDR3 region has 13 residues. Germline CDR1 LNHDA, CDR2 SQIVND (reference sequence). V was pared by 6 bases and J by 5 bases, with 14 bases between. CDR3 in amino acids: CASSLIGKDEQYF. Here the CDR3 DNA reads TGTGCCAGTAGCCTCATAGGGAAGGACGAGCAGTACTTC.

The chain joins TRBV29-1 to TRBJ1-2; no clear D gene. Trimming took 7 bases from V and 3 from J, leaving 15 bases between them. This CDR3 is 13 amino acids long. Germline CDR1 reads SQVTM; CDR2 reads ANQGSEA. The CDR3 is CSAPVGGDYGYTF. The CDR3 nucleotides read TGCAGCGCCCCCGTGGGTGGGGACTATGGCTACACCTTC.

The chain couples TRBV19 to TRBJ1-5; 8 bases match TRBD1. This CDR3 contains 17 residues. Per germline, CDR1 LNHDA and CDR2 SQIVND (reference sequence). Trimming removed 0 bases from V and 5 bases from J; junction bases left unmatched: 9. The CDR3 DNA follows: TGTGCCAGTAGTATAGATCCAGGCAGGGGGCGAGATCAGCCCCAGCATTTT. It yields the protein CASSIDPGRGRDQPQHF.

The chain is built from TRBV28 and TRBJ2-7; 9 nucleotides line up with TRBD1. Germline V gene sequence: CDR1 MDHEN, CDR2 SYDVKM. The CDR3 spans 14 residues. The V and J ends lost 6 bases and 8 bases, in that order; junction bases with no gene match: 11. The CDR3 region has the DNA TGTGCCAGCAGGCCGACAGGGGGGCCTACGAAGCAGTACTTC. Encoded protein: CASRPTGGPTKQYF.

This rearrangement joins TRBV5-1 to TRBJ1-4, with TRBD1 matching 9 bases. After removal of 4 bases from V and 2 bases from J, the junction contained 6 bases not matched to a gene. Germline values: CDR1 SGHRS, CDR2 YFSETQ. The CDR3 extends over 16 amino acids. The CDR3 region has the DNA TGCGCCAGCAGCCCTTGGACAGGGGCCACTAATGAAAAACTGTTTTTT. Protein: CASSPWTGATNEKLFF.

J is TRBJ2-7 and V is TRBV25-1; 7 positions agree with TRBD2. The CDR3 is made up of 13 amino acids. The V and J ends lost 3 bases and 4 bases, in that order; junction bases with no gene match: 3. From germline, CDR1 is MGHDK and CDR2 SYGVNS. This CDR3 reads CASSDPGGYEQYF. CDR3 sequence (DNA): TGTGCCAGCAGTGACCCCGGGGGGTACGAGCAGTACTTC.

The chain joins TRBV5-1 to TRBJ1-6; TRBD1 is a possible D gene (5 bases). V lost 3 bases and J 8 bases, leaving 12 bases between the germline ends. Germline V gene sequence: CDR1 SGHRS, CDR2 YFSETQ. CDR3 size: 14 residues. CDR3 sequence (DNA): TGCGCCAGCAGCTCCCGGGACTCGGATTCACCCCTCCACTTT. Protein: CASSSRDSDSPLHF.

The J gene is TRBJ1-1, the V gene TRBV27; TRBD1 is a possible D gene (5 bases). V was trimmed by 3 bases and J by 6 bases, leaving 11 bases between them. This CDR3 contains 13 residues. Germline lookup yields CDR1 MNHEY and CDR2 SMNVEV (reference sequence). Here the CDR3 reads CASSFWGGPEAFF. The CDR3 region has the DNA TGTGCCAGCAGTTTTTGGGGCGGGCCTGAAGCTTTCTTT.

This clone was seen only a few times. The gene calls are TRBV7-2 and TRBJ2-5, with TRBD2 matching over 8 bases. The CDR3 extends over 17 amino acids. Germline V lookup: CDR1 SGHTA, CDR2 FQGNSA. V gave up 4 bases and J gave up 1 base; unmatched junction bases: 11. CDR3 nucleotide sequence: TGTGCCAGCAGCTCGATTCTAGCGGGCTGGGGCCAAGAGACCCAGTACTTC. The encoded protein is CASSSILAGWGQETQYF.

The V call is TRBV7-2, the J call TRBJ2-5; TRBD2 matches 8 bases. The CDR3 consists of 16 residues. Germline V lookup: CDR1 SGHTA, CDR2 FQGNSA. The V and J ends lost 1 base and 4 bases, in that order; junction bases with no gene match: 8. CDR3 protein: CASSLGVAGPGETQYF. The CDR3 nucleotides are TGTGCCAGCAGCTTAGGGGTAGCGGGGCCTGGAGAGACCCAGTACTTC.

The chain uses TRBV5-6 and TRBJ2-5; tentative D call: TRBD2 (5 bases). Germline lookup yields CDR1 SGHDT and CDR2 YYEEEE. Deletions cut 0 bases from V and 5 bases from J, with 14 bases between. The CDR3 runs 15 residues. This chain's CDR3 is CASSLGTARGETQYF. CDR3 nucleotides: TGTGCCAGCAGCTTGGGAACAGCTCGAGGGGAGACCCAGTACTTC.

The chain has TRBV2 and TRBJ2-7, with D unresolved. Trimming shortened V by 7 bases and J by 5 bases, and 9 bases separated the two germline ends. The CDR3 runs to 11 residues. Germline V gene lookup returns CDR1 SNHLY and CDR2 FYNNEI. The CDR3 DNA reads TGTGCCAGCACGGTACAAAACGAGCAGTACTTC. This gives the protein CASTVQNEQYF.

Only a few counts were recorded for this clone. DNA for the CDR3: TGCGCCAGCAGCTCCGGACAGGGGAGTCCTTACGAGCAGTACTTC. Residues: CASSSGQGSPYEQYF. The J gene is TRBJ2-7, the V gene TRBV5-1; TRBD1 agrees at 9 bases. The CDR3 is 15 amino acids. The J segment lost 4 bases and the V segment lost 3 bases, leaving 8 bases of the junction unmatched. The germline V gene has CDR1 SGHRS and CDR2 YFSETQ.

The chain employs TRBV30 and TRBJ2-3, with TRBD2 identical over 9 bases. Germline V gives CDR1 GTSNPN, CDR2 SVGIG (reference sequence). Germline trimming cut 3 bases from V and 3 bases from J; bases unmatched to any gene: 7. The CDR3 runs to 15 residues. In DNA form, the CDR3 reads TGTGCCTGGAGATCAGTGGCGGGAGGGACAGATACGCAGTATTTT. Its translation is CAWRSVAGGTDTQYF.

The rearrangement joins TRBV29-1 to TRBJ1-1, with D uncertain. CDR3 length: 17 amino acids. V was trimmed by 4 bases and J by 1 base, leaving 22 bases between them. Germline CDR1 and CDR2: SQVTM and ANQGSEA. This CDR3 reads CSVVSGVFGLQNTEAFF. Written as DNA, the CDR3 is TGCAGCGTTGTATCTGGTGTATTTGGCCTCCAGAACACTGAAGCTTTCTTT.

V gene TRBV30 combines with J gene TRBJ1-5, with a weak D call TRBD1 (6 bases). This CDR3 is 14 amino acids long. Trimming stripped 2 bases from V and 7 bases from J, with 15 bases between. CDR1 is GTSNPN and CDR2 is SVGIG in the germline V gene (reference sequence). The CDR3 coding sequence is TGTGCCTGGAGTAGGCGGGGGGGCCAACAGCCCCAGCATTTT. It yields the protein CAWSRRGGQQPQHF.

V usage is TRBV29-1 and J usage is TRBJ1-1; D is unresolved. Trimming stripped 4 bases from V and 5 bases from J, with 11 bases between. The CDR3 is made up of 12 amino acids. CDR1 SQVTM and CDR2 ANQGSEA come from the germline V gene. The CDR3 sequence: CSVADLKTEAFF. CDR3 nucleotide sequence: TGCAGCGTTGCGGACCTTAAGACTGAAGCTTTCTTT.

This clone was seen a single time. CDR3 nucleotide sequence: TGTGCCTGGAGACTGCCGGGACTGCGAGGTGAAAAACTGTTTTTT. It translates to CAWRLPGLRGEKLFF. V and J are TRBV30 and TRBJ1-4; D might be TRBD1 (5 bases). The CDR3 runs to 15 residues. The ends were cut back, 3 bases at V and 7 bases at J, with 18 bases in the middle. The V gene's germline CDR1 is GTSNPN and CDR2 SVGIG (reference sequence).

The sample holds a few counts of this clone. This chain links TRBV9 with TRBJ1-2; 9 bases are shared with TRBD1. There are 12 residues in the CDR3. V gave up 7 bases and J gave up 8 bases; unmatched junction bases: 6. Germline V gene lookup returns CDR1 SGDLS and CDR2 YYNGEE. In DNA form, the CDR3 reads TGTGCCAGCCTGGGACAGGGAGAAGGCTACACCTTC. It codes for CASLGQGEGYTF.

This clone occurred a few times. The chain links TRBV7-9 to TRBJ1-5; D remains ambiguous. The V end was cut by 5 bases, the J end by 1 base, with 6 bases between. CDR1 SEHNR and CDR2 FQNEAQ come from the germline V gene (reference sequence). This CDR3 is 13 amino acids long. CDR3 nucleotides: TGTGCCAGCAGCCTACAGAGCAATCAGCCCCAGCATTTT. Residues: CASSLQSNQPQHF. The full variable domain, its missing parts supplied by reference TRBV7-9 and TRBJ1-5, is DTGVSQNPRHKITKRGQNVTFRCDPISEHNRLYWYRQTLGQGPEFLTYFQNEAQLEKSRLLSDRFSAERPKGSFSTLEIQRTEQGDSAMYLCASSLQSNQPQHFGDGTRLSIL.